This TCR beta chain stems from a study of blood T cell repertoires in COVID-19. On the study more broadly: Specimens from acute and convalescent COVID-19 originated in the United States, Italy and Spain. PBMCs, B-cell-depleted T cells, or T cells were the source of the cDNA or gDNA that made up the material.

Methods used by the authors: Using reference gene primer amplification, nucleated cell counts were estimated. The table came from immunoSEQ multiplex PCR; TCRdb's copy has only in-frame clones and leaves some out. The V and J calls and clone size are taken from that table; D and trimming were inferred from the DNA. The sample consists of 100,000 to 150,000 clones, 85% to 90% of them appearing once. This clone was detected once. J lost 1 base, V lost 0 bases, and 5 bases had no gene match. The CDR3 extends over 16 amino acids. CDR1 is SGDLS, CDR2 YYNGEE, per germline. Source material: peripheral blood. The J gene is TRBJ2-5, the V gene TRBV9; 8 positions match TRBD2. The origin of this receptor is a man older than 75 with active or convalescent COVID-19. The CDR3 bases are TGTGCCAGCAGCGTAGGCGGGACTAGAACCCAAGAGACCCAGTACTTC. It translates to CASSVGGTRTQETQYF.